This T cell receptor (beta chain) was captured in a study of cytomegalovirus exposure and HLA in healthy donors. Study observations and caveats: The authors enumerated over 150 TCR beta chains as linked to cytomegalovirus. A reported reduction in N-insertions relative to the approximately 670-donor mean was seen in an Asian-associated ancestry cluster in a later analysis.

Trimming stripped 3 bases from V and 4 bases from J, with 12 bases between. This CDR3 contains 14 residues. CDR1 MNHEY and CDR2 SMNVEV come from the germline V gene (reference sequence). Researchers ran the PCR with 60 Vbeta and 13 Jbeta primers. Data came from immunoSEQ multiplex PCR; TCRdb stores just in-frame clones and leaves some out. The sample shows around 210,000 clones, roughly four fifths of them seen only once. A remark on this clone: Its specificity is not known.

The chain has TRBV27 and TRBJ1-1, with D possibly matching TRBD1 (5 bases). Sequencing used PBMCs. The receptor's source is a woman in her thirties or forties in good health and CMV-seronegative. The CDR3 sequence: CASSFRGLGTEAFF. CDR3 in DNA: TGTGCCAGCAGTTTTAGGGGTTTGGGCACTGAAGCTTTCTTT.